The T cell receptor beta chain under discussion was sequenced for a study of T cell responses to AZD1222 COVID-19 vaccine. Study findings and constraints: A mostly white British donor set with more females was recruited, and clonal diversity was possibly underestimated. Without day 14 samples, only post-peak T cell repertoires were studied. Epitopes outside B.1.351 and B.1.1.7 mutated regions reportedly drew nearly half of spike TCRs.

Per the germline V gene, CDR1 is SGHTA and CDR2 is FQGNSA. Trimming removed 6 bases at V and 7 bases at J, with 15 bases between. The CDR3 extends over 14 amino acids. Remarks on this clone: As yet, its antigen is unknown.

Profiling relied on immunoSEQ multiplex PCR, and the TCRdb table lists in-frame clones only, not all of them. The data hold 180,000 or so clones, with about 93% observed a single time. The gene calls are TRBV7-2 and TRBJ2-2; D may be TRBD1 (6 bases). The receptor comes from an adult who received the MenACWY meningococcal vaccine as a control. Sequencing used peripheral blood, obtained 28 days after the second dose of the MenACWY control vaccine. The CDR3 protein is CASSLHRVNGELFF. The CDR3 DNA reads as TGTGCCAGCAGTTTGCACAGGGTCAACGGGGAGCTGTTTTTT.